The present entry profiles one TCR beta chain with its context. Antigen: not known. Vbeta (60) and Jbeta (13) primers were used in the PCR. Assay: immunoSEQ multiplex PCR; the TCRdb copy retains only in-frame clones and omits some. The sample carries some 220,000 clones, about 80% recorded once. This entry comes from a study of cytomegalovirus exposure and HLA in healthy donors. Germline assignment: CDR1 LNHDA and CDR2 SQIVND (reference sequence). The V gene end was trimmed by 2 bases and the J gene end by 11 bases; junction bases not matched to a gene: 5. The length of the CDR3 is 12 residues. Study-level points and caveats: Analyses of presence/absence relied on an assumption of roughly uniform sequencing depth across donors. Most of the TCR beta V segments (in an earlier analysis) were productive either about 87% or about 30% of the time. A cluster of highly shared sequence variants was likely a sequencing artifact.

The V call is TRBV19, the J call TRBJ1-1, with 7 bases lining up with TRBD1. This TCR was recovered from a woman aged 40 to 49 in good health and CMV-seronegative. Sequencing was done on a sample of PBMCs. The CDR3, as DNA: TGTGCCAGTAGTATACGCAGGGGGGTCGCTTTCTTT. It encodes CASSIRRGVAFF.